The 6 T cell receptor beta chains listed next were all sequenced from one sample in a study of blood T cell repertoires in COVID-19. Libraries were prepared by immunoSEQ multiplex PCR; TCRdb keeps only in-frame clonotypes and omits some of them. The sample yields some 340,000 clones, more than 90% seen once. The sample was PBMCs or T cells enriched from blood (not recorded which). All receptors come from a woman aged 25 to 39 who had been exposed to COVID-19.

The chain recombines TRBV3-1 (or the pseudogene TRBV3-2) with TRBJ1-3; no definite D call. The CDR3 length is 16 residues. With 1 base removed from V and 0 bases from J, the gap between germline ends came to 10 bases. Germline V CDR1 and CDR2: LGHDT, YNNKEL (reference sequence). The CDR3 sequence is CASSQVYPSSGNTIYF. CDR3 sequence (DNA): TGTGCCAGCAGCCAAGTATACCCGAGCTCTGGAAACACCATATATTTT.

This chain links TRBV18 with TRBJ2-7; no clear D gene. Trimming took off 2 bases at V and 3 bases at J, with 20 bases between the two ends. The CDR3 spans 17 residues. In germline, CDR1 is KGHSH, CDR2 LQKENI. As DNA, the CDR3 is TGTGCCAGCTCACCATTTACGGCGGATTCCCAGAACTACGAGCAGTACTTC. Translation: CASSPFTADSQNYEQYF.

The gene calls are TRBV4-1 and TRBJ1-1; D may be TRBD1 (5 bases). V was cut by 1 base and J by 3 bases, with 12 bases left in between. Looked up from germline, CDR1 is MGHRA and CDR2 is YSYEKL. This CDR3 region has 15 residues. CDR3 region: CASSQGRGMDTEAFF. CDR3 nucleotides: TGCGCCAGCAGCCAAGGAAGGGGTATGGACACTGAAGCTTTCTTT.

V usage is TRBV5-6 and J usage is TRBJ1-6; D unresolved. Trimming pared 2 bases from V and 8 bases from J, leaving 5 bases between. This CDR3 comprises 12 residues. Looked up from germline, CDR1 is SGHDT and CDR2 is YYEEEE. DNA of the CDR3: TGTGCCAGCAGCTTCACATATTCACCCCTCCACTTT. This sequence encodes CASSFTYSPLHF.

This sequence joins TRBV30 and TRBJ1-3, with 11 bases matching TRBD1. Germline V gene sequence: CDR1 GTSNPN, CDR2 SVGIG (reference sequence). The CDR3 is made up of 12 amino acids. J lost 14 bases, V lost 2 bases, and 5 bases had no gene match. The CDR3 DNA reads as TGTGCCTGGAGTTACCGGGACAGGGGGGTATATTTT. It codes for CAWSYRDRGVYF.

CDR3: CASSSQTGSYGYTF. For the CDR3, the DNA is TGTGCCAGCAGCTCACAGACAGGGAGCTATGGCTACACCTTC. The V call is TRBV9, the J call TRBJ1-2, with 7 bases identical to TRBD1. CDR3 size: 14 residues. Per the germline V gene, CDR1 is SGDLS and CDR2 is YYNGEE. V lost 4 bases, J lost 4 bases, and 7 bases stayed unmatched.